The 24 T cell receptor beta chains in this list originate from one sample, sequenced in a study of siplizumab effects on memory and regulatory T cells. The data were produced by immunoSEQ multiplex PCR, yet TCRdb's version contains in-frame clones alone and is incomplete. The repertoire holds 18,000 or so clones, with under 55% as singletons. The mixed lymphocyte reaction cells were cocultured at 37°C for more than five days. These receptors have no known antigen. Sequences were obtained from CFSE-low (dividing) CD4+ T cells sorted from an allogeneic mixed lymphocyte reaction. The receptors here all came from a human donor in good health; the cells came from an allogeneic mixed lymphocyte reaction.

The V and J genes are TRBV5-4 and TRBJ2-2; TRBD1 aligns across 11 bases. This CDR3 is built from 18 residues. Trimming removed 1 base from V and 5 bases from J; junction bases left unmatched: 10. Germline CDR1 is SGHNT and CDR2 is YYREEE (reference sequence). The CDR3, as DNA: TGTGCCAGCAGCTTGTACCGGGACAGGGGGACGATTACCGGGGAGCTGTTTTTT. Translating gives CASSLYRDRGTITGELFF.

The chain combines TRBV5-1 with TRBJ1-1; perhaps TRBD1 as D (6 bases). The CDR3 is made up of 14 amino acids. Germline CDR1 reads SGHRS; CDR2 reads YFSETQ. The ends were cut back, 4 bases at V and 1 base at J, with 11 bases in the middle. The CDR3 DNA reads as TGCGCCAGCAGCGACAGGACAGCGAACACTGAAGCTTTCTTT. Protein sequence: CASSDRTANTEAFF.

The chain carries TRBV19 and TRBJ1-1, with D unclear. CDR1 is LNHDA and CDR2 is SQIVND in the germline V gene (reference sequence). The CDR3 length is 13 residues. V dropped 10 bases and J dropped 1 base, with 13 bases sitting between them. In DNA, the CDR3 is TGTGCCATCTCTAGCACTTGGAACACTGAAGCTTTCTTT. As protein: CAISSTWNTEAFF.

This chain connects TRBV28 to TRBJ1-2; the match to TRBD1 covers 9 bases. This CDR3 has 14 amino acids. Trimming cost V 2 bases and J 4 bases; bases outside gene matches: 2. Germline V gene data show CDR1 as MDHEN and CDR2 as SYDVKM. CDR3 DNA sequence: TGTGCCAGCAGTTTAACAGGGGGCAGCTATGGCTACACCTTC. Encoded protein: CASSLTGGSYGYTF.

The chain joins TRBV13 to TRBJ1-5; tentative D call: TRBD1 (6 bases). Germline CDR1 and CDR2: PRHDT and FYEKMQ (reference sequence). V was cut by 5 bases and J by 0 bases, with 17 bases left in between. The CDR3 sequence is 17 residues long. This CDR3 is CASSPHEGVYSNQPQHF. The DNA of the CDR3 is TGTGCCAGCAGCCCACATGAGGGGGTCTATAGCAATCAGCCCCAGCATTTT.

The J gene is TRBJ1-5, the V gene TRBV18, with D perhaps TRBD1 (5 bases). The germline V gene has CDR1 KGHSH and CDR2 LQKENI. The germline V and J ends were trimmed by 6 bases and 5 bases, with 11 bases remaining between them. This CDR3 contains 13 residues. CDR3 in amino acids: CASSSGGHQPQHF. The CDR3 DNA sequence: TGTGCCAGCTCCTCCGGGGGACATCAGCCCCAGCATTTT.

In this sample, this clone turned up a few times. The chain links TRBV10-3 to TRBJ1-5; D perhaps matches TRBD1 (5 bases). Germline V gene lookup returns CDR1 ENHRY and CDR2 SYGVKD. The CDR3 has 14 amino acids. Deletions cut 5 bases from V and 4 bases from J, with 12 bases between. CDR3 amino acids: CAISRTGGNQPQHF. The CDR3 DNA is TGTGCCATCAGTCGCACGGGGGGGAATCAGCCCCAGCATTTT.

This clone was seen a few times. J is TRBJ2-3 and V is TRBV6-1, with TRBD2 matching over 9 bases. This CDR3 is 16 amino acids long. The V segment lost 4 bases and the J segment 0 bases; nucleotides outside the gene matches: 5. Per germline, CDR1 MNHNS and CDR2 SASEGT. CDR3 in amino acids: CASSALAGPSTDTQYF. The CDR3 nucleotides read TGTGCCAGCAGTGCCCTAGCGGGGCCTAGCACAGATACGCAGTATTTT.

V gene TRBV15 combines with J gene TRBJ1-5, with a weak D call TRBD1 (6 bases). V gave up 0 bases and J gave up 5 bases, with 17 bases separating them. Germline CDR1 is LNHNV and CDR2 is YYDKDF (reference sequence). This CDR3 spans 17 amino acids. The CDR3 sequence: CATSRDARGSGYQPQHF. CDR3 bases: TGTGCCACCAGCAGAGATGCGAGGGGGTCGGGTTATCAGCCCCAGCATTTT.

The chain joins TRBV7-3 to TRBJ2-3; D remains unclear. The CDR3 is 14 residues long. Trimming took 1 base from V and 5 from J, leaving 10 bases between them. The germline gives CDR1 SGHTA, CDR2 FQGTGA. The CDR3 sequence is CASSLSPAVDTQYF. The CDR3 bases are TGTGCCAGCAGCTTAAGTCCGGCTGTAGATACGCAGTATTTT.

The rearrangement links TRBV7-3 to TRBJ2-3; D gene ambiguous. This CDR3 comprises 16 residues. The germline V and J ends were trimmed by 2 bases and 0 bases, with 12 bases remaining between them. Germline V gene lookup returns CDR1 SGHTA and CDR2 FQGTGA. Here the CDR3 reads CASSLDQDSSTDTQYF. The CDR3 nucleotides read TGTGCCAGCAGCTTAGATCAGGATTCTAGCACAGATACGCAGTATTTT.

The sample holds a few counts of this clone. The chain uses TRBV19 and TRBJ2-1; D is perhaps TRBD1 (7 bases). The germline V gene has CDR1 LNHDA and CDR2 SQIVND (reference sequence). This CDR3 spans 14 amino acids. Trimming removed 1 base at V and 8 bases at J, with 12 bases between. In DNA form, the CDR3 reads TGTGCCAGTAGTATAGTGCAGGGGGGCGATGAGCAGTTCTTC. Translating gives CASSIVQGGDEQFF.

As to this clone: The same CDR3 can be traced to other DNA sequences in this sample. The chain recombines TRBV5-1 with TRBJ2-5; 8 positions match TRBD2. Germline trimming cut 1 base from V and 4 bases from J; bases unmatched to any gene: 6. This CDR3 is 15 amino acids long. CDR1 and CDR2 from the germline V gene are SGHRS and YFSETQ. The CDR3 nucleotides are TGCGCCAGCAGCTTGCGGCGGGGGGACTCAGAGACCCAGTACTTC. Translation: CASSLRRGDSETQYF. The whole variable domain, filled in from reference TRBV5-1 and TRBJ2-5, reads KAGVTQTPRYLIKTRGQQVTLSCSPISGHRSVSWYQQTPGQGLQFLFEYFSETQRNKGNFPGRFSGRQFSNSRSEMNVSTLELGDSALYLCASSLRRGDSETQYFGPGTRLLVL.

This chain uses TRBV19 with TRBJ2-1; D is undetermined. The germline V and J ends were trimmed by 6 bases and 0 bases, with 18 bases remaining between them. This CDR3 comprises 17 residues. Germline values: CDR1 LNHDA, CDR2 SQIVND (reference sequence). CDR3 region: CASSRRDLAYSYNEQFF. CDR3 coding DNA: TGTGCCAGTAGCCGGCGCGATTTGGCGTACTCCTACAATGAGCAGTTCTTC.

The V gene is TRBV27, the J gene TRBJ2-7; 8 positions match TRBD1. Unmatched junction bases numbered 7, after V lost 7 bases and J lost 2 bases. CDR3 length equals 14 residues. Germline values: CDR1 MNHEY, CDR2 SMNVEV (reference sequence). In DNA form, the CDR3 reads TGTGCCAGCACCACACTACAGGGGGCCTACGAGCAGTACTTC. Its translation is CASTTLQGAYEQYF.

This chain connects TRBV10-3 to TRBJ1-1, with 7 bases aligning to TRBD1. Germline CDR1 ENHRY, CDR2 SYGVKD. J was trimmed by 3 bases and V by 5 bases; bases with no gene match: 3. The CDR3 loop spans 13 amino acids. The CDR3 protein is CAISYRGDTEAFF. The CDR3 coding sequence is TGTGCCATCAGTTACAGGGGAGACACTGAAGCTTTCTTT.

Comments on this clone: The sample contains more than one DNA sequence encoding this CDR3. This chain joins TRBV21-1 and TRBJ2-5. TRBV21-1 is designated a pseudogene. The CDR3 is 14 amino acids. The CDR3 spells CASSALGRQETQYF. CDR3 sequence (DNA): TGTGCCAGCAGCGCCTTGGGACGGCAAGAGACCCAGTACTTC.

This sequence joins TRBV11-2 and TRBJ2-7; D remains ambiguous. The V end lost 1 base, the J end lost 4 bases, and 2 bases lay between the germline ends. Germline CDR1 SGHAT, CDR2 FQNNGV. This CDR3 spans 11 amino acids. The CDR3 loop reads CASSLAYEQYF. The CDR3 DNA reads TGTGCCAGCAGCTTAGCTTACGAGCAGTACTTC. The full variable domain, its missing parts supplied by reference TRBV11-2 and TRBJ2-7, is EAGVAQSPRYKIIEKRQSVAFWCNPISGHATLYWYQQILGQGPKLLIQFQNNGVVDDSQLPKDRFSAERLKGVDSTLKIQPAKLEDSAVYLCASSLAYEQYFGPGTRLTVT.

This clone has more than one count but fewer than ten. The V and J genes are TRBV10-3 and TRBJ2-1; perhaps TRBD2 as D (6 bases). V dropped 4 bases and J dropped 8 bases, with 9 bases sitting between them. Germline CDR1 is ENHRY and CDR2 is SYGVKD. The CDR3 consists of 12 residues. CDR3 nucleotides: TGTGCCATCAGTGGGAGGGATGATGAGCAGTTCTTC. Amino acid sequence: CAISGRDDEQFF.

This chain links TRBV7-3 with TRBJ2-3; TRBD1 matches at 10 bases. CDR3 size: 15 residues. Unmatched junction bases numbered 7, after V lost 5 bases and J lost 5 bases. Germline lookup yields CDR1 SGHTA and CDR2 FQGTGA. For the CDR3, the DNA is TGTGCCAGCAGCCCACGACAGGGGGCTATAGATACGCAGTATTTT. Translating gives CASSPRQGAIDTQYF.

V gene TRBV9 combines with J gene TRBJ1-3, with a tentative D call TRBD1 (6 bases). This CDR3 contains 15 residues. Trimming removed 3 bases at V and 4 bases at J, with 14 bases between. Per germline, CDR1 SGDLS and CDR2 YYNGEE. CDR3 protein: CASSAPGDTGNTIYF. In DNA, the CDR3 is TGTGCCAGCAGCGCCCCAGGGGATACAGGAAACACCATATATTTT.

This chain joins TRBV5-4 and TRBJ2-5; 9 bases are a match to TRBD1. With 4 bases clipped from V and 4 bases from J, the junction kept 11 bases outside the gene matches. The CDR3 is 16 residues long. CDR1 and CDR2 (germline): SGHNT, YYREEE (reference sequence). DNA for the CDR3: TGTGCCAGCAGCCGGGCCCGGGACAGGGTAACAGAGACCCAGTACTTC. Its protein product is CASSRARDRVTETQYF.

V and J are TRBV6-5 and TRBJ1-1; no clear D. Germline CDR1 is MNHEY and CDR2 is SVGAGI. This CDR3 is built from 11 residues. The V end was cut by 4 bases, the J end by 8 bases, with 8 bases between. The CDR3 sequence: CASSFTEEAFF. The DNA for the CDR3 is TGTGCCAGCAGTTTCACGGAGGAAGCTTTCTTT.

This clone was observed a handful of times. This chain links TRBV6-1 with TRBJ2-7; TRBD1 is a possible D gene (6 bases). Trimming shortened V by 3 bases and J by 4 bases, and 16 bases separated the two germline ends. Germline CDR1 MNHNS, CDR2 SASEGT. This CDR3 has 15 residues. The CDR3 loop reads CASSEYPPGVYEQYF. DNA of the CDR3: TGTGCCAGCAGTGAGTACCCCCCAGGGGTATACGAGCAGTACTTC.